This TCR beta chain comes out of a study of shared clonotypes between healthy human individuals. Sorted-subset replicate PCRs used 200 ng of genomic DNA. This amount corresponded to 25,000 to 30,000 T cell genomes. Some clones are missing from TCRdb's copy, which holds only in-frame ones; the method was immunoSEQ multiplex PCR. This table has a few million clones, just over 90% appearing once. This clone was seen only once. Its specificity is unknown. Whole-study results and caveats: What naive subsets generally showed was a larger estimated richness than memory subsets showed. Among donors, the sharing of clonotypes was expected to be influenced by sequencing depth.

V was clipped by 2 bases and J by 6 bases, with 11 bases between them. The germline CDR1 and CDR2 sequences are MNHEY and SVGAGI. The CDR3 loop spans 15 amino acids. The chain links TRBV6-5 to TRBJ1-6, with D tentatively TRBD1 (6 bases). Sequencing was done on a sample of naive CD4+ T cells sorted from blood. Subset in this sample: CD45RA+ positively selected. The source is a man aged 18 to 35 in good health. The CDR3 bases are TGTGCCAGCAGTTACCTGGACAGAGTTAATTCACCCCTCCACTTT. Its protein product is CASSYLDRVNSPLHF.